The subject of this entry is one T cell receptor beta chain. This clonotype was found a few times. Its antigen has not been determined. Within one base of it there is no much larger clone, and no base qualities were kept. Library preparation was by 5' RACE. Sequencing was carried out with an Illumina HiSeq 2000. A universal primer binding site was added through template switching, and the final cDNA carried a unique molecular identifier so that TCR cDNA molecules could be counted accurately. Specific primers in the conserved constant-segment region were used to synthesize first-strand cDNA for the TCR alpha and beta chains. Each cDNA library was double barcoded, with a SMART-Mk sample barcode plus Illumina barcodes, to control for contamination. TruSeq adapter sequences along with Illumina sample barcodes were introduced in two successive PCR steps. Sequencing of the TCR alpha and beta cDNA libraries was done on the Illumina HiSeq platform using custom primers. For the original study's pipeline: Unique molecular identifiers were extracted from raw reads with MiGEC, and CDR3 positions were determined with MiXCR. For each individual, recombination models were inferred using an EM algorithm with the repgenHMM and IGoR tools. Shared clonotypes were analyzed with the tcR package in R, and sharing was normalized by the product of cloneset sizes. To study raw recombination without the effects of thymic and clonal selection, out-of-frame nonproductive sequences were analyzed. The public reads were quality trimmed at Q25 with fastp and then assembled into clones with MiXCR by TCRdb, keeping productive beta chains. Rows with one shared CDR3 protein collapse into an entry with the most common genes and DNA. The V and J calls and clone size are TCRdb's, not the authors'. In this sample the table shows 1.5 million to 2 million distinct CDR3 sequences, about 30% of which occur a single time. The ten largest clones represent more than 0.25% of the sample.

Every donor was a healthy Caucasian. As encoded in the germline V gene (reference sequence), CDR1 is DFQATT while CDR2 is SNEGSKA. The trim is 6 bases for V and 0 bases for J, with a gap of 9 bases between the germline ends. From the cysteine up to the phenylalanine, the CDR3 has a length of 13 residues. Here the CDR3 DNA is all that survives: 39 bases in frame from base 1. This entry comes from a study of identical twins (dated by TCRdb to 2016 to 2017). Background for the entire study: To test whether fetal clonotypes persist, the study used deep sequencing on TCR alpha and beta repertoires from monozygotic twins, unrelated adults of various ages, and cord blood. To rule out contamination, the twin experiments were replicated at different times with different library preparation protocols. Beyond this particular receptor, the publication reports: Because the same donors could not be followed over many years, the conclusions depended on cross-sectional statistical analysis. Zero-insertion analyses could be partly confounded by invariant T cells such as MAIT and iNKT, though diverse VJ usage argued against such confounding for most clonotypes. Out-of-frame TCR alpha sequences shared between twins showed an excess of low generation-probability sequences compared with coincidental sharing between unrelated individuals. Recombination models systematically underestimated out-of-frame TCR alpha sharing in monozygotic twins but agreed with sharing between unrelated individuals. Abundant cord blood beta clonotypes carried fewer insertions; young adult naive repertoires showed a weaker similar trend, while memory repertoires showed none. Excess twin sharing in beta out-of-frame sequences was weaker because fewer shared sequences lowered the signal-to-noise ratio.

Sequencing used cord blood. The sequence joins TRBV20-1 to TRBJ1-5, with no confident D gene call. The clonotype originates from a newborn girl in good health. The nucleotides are TGCAGTGCCGAGACCCATAGCAATCAGCCCCAGCATTTT. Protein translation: CSAETHSNQPQHF.